The T cell receptor (beta chain) under discussion was sequenced for a study of T cell responses to AZD1222 COVID-19 vaccine. For the study at large: It was second doses at about 4 or about 12 weeks that were pooled.

Clones were read by immunoSEQ multiplex PCR, and TCRdb kept only the in-frame ones, dropping some. The sample records approximately 110,000 clones, roughly 90% being singletons. Concerning this clone: The antigen is unknown.

The germline V gene encodes CDR1 SGHAT and CDR2 FQNNGV. V lost 8 bases and J lost 0, with 4 bases in between. The CDR3 loop spans 11 amino acids. Study-wide points: Females outnumbered males among donors, who were mostly white British; clonal diversity was possibly underestimated. Recipients of AZD1222 seropositive at baseline numbered only 6 or 7.

The sequence derives from an adult in good health. This chain connects TRBV11-2 to TRBJ1-1; D gene uncertain. The sequences come from peripheral blood, collected on day 0 of AZD1222 vaccination. CDR3 sequence reads: CASEMNTEAFF. The CDR3 DNA is TGTGCCAGCGAGATGAACACTGAAGCTTTCTTT.